These T cell receptor beta chains were read from a single sample in a study of blood T cell repertoires in COVID-19. Libraries were prepared by immunoSEQ multiplex PCR; TCRdb keeps only in-frame clonotypes and omits some of them. The sample records roughly 280,000 clones, about nine tenths being singletons. Sequences were obtained from peripheral blood. Receptor source: a man aged 50 to 59 with acute or convalescent COVID-19. Both conserved end residues are part of each CDR3. The order of the fields is D gene, clone size, J gene, V gene, CDR3 DNA, CDR3 protein. The D gene is left open where the match is weak. The size of a clone is reported for some rows only, either as once, few or many, or as a class for expanded clones.

. . TRBJ1-1 TRBV29-1 TGCAGCTACCGCGGGGGATACTACACTGAAGCTTTCTTT CSYRGGYYTEAFF
TRBD1 . TRBJ2-7 TRBV30 TGTGCCTGGAGTGTAGGGGGACAGGGAGTCGAGCAGTACTTC CAWSVGGQGVEQYF
. . TRBJ1-2 TRBV29-1 TGCAGCGTTGACCGGGAGGACTATGGCTACACCTTC CSVDREDYGYTF
TRBD1 . TRBJ2-5 TRBV9 TGTGCCAGCAGCGTAGGACAGGGGGCCGCCGGGACCCAGTACTTC CASSVGQGAAGTQYF
TRBD2 . TRBJ2-3 TRBV7-3 TGTGCCAGCAGCTTAACGCCTACTAGCGGGGGGACCTCTAGCACAGATACGCAGTATTTT CASSLTPTSGGTSSTDTQYF
TRBD1 . TRBJ2-1 TRBV7-3 TGTGCCAGCAGCTCCCGGGACAGGGCCCATGAGCAGTTCTTC CASSSRDRAHEQFF
TRBD1 . TRBJ1-2 TRBV29-1 TGCAGCGTTGTTGGACAGGGGGCATCTGGCTACACCTTC CSVVGQGASGYTF
TRBD2 . TRBJ2-7 TRBV10-2 TGCGCCAGCAGCGCCTCTAGCGGCCCTTTGGAGCAGTACTTC CASSASSGPLEQYF
. few TRBJ2-7 TRBV7-2 TGTGCCAGCAGCTTAGACCCAGGGTTCACCTACGAGCAGTACTTC CASSLDPGFTYEQYF
TRBD1 . TRBJ2-7 TRBV6-5 TGTGCCAGCAAGAGTAACAGGGGGCCCTCCTACGAGCAGTACTTC CASKSNRGPSYEQYF
. . TRBJ1-1 TRBV7-2 TGTGCCAGCAGCTTAGTTGGGGGCGGCGGAGCCACTGAAGCTTTCTTT CASSLVGGGGATEAFF
TRBD2 once TRBJ2-3 TRBV30 TGTGCCTGGAGGGGACTAGTGGGCCGTGGCACAGATACGCAGTATTTT CAWRGLVGRGTDTQYF
TRBD1 once TRBJ1-4 TRBV7-9 TGTGCCAGCAGCTCTACTGGACAGGGGGTATTTGAAAAACTGTTTTTT CASSSTGQGVFEKLFF
. . TRBJ2-1 TRBV4-1 TGCGCCAGCAGACCACGTTTCGGGGTTTTGCATGAGCAGTTCTTC CASRPRFGVLHEQFF
. . TRBJ2-7 TRBV18 TGTGCCAGCTCACCACCGGGGGCTTTTGAGCAGTACTTC CASSPPGAFEQYF
. . TRBJ1-3 TRBV9 TGTGCCAGCAGCCCCCGCGGGGAGGTCGTCTCTGGAAACACCATATATTTT CASSPRGEVVSGNTIYF
TRBD1 . TRBJ1-2 TRBV7-9 TGTGCCAGCAGCCGCAGGACAGGGGGTGACTATGGCTACACCTTC CASSRRTGGDYGYTF
TRBD2 . TRBJ2-1 TRBV11-3 TGTGCCAGCAGCTCGGGACTAGCGGGGGGTCATAATGAGCAGTTCTTC CASSSGLAGGHNEQFF
. . TRBJ2-5 TRBV27 TGTGCCAGCAGTTTGGGGCCGAGAGAGACCCAGTACTTC CASSLGPRETQYF
. . TRBJ1-5 TRBV2 TGTGCCAGCAGTGCGATGGCGGGGAATCAGCCCCAGCATTTT CASSAMAGNQPQHF
. once TRBJ2-2 TRBV29-1 TGCAGCGTTGACTTAGTCACCGGGGAGCTGTTTTTT CSVDLVTGELFF
TRBD1 . TRBJ1-1 TRBV28 TGTGCCAGCGGAGGGGGCCACACTGAAGCTTTCTTT CASGGGHTEAFF